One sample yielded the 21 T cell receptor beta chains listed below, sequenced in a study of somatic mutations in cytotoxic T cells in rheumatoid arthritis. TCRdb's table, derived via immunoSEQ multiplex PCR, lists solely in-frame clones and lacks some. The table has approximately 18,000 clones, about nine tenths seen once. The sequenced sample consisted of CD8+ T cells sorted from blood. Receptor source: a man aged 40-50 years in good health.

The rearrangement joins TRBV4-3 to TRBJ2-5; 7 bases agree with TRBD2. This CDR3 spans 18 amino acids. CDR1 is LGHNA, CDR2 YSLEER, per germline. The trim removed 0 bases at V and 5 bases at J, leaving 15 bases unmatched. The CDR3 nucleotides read TGCGCCAGCAGCCAAGACCCCTTCTCCGCGGGAGTTCGTGAGACCCAGTACTTC. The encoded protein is CASSQDPFSAGVRETQYF.

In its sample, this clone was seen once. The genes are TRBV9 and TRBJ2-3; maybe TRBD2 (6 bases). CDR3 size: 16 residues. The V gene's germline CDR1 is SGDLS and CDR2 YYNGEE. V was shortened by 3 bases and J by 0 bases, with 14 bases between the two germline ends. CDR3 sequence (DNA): TGTGCCAGCAGCGCCGCGGGGAGGACTAGCACAGATACGCAGTATTTT. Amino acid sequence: CASSAAGRTSTDTQYF. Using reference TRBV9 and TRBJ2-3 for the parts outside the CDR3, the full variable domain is DSGVTQTPKHLITATGQRVTLRCSPRSGDLSVYWYQQSLDQGLQFLIQYYNGEERAKGNILERFSAQQFPDLHSELNLSSLELGDSALYFCASSAAGRTSTDTQYFGPGTRLTVL.

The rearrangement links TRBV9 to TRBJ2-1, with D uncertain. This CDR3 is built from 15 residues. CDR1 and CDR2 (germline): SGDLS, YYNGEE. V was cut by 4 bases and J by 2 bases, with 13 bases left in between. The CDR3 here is CASSLWQNPYNEQFF. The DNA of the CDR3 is TGTGCCAGCAGCTTGTGGCAGAATCCCTACAATGAGCAGTTCTTC.

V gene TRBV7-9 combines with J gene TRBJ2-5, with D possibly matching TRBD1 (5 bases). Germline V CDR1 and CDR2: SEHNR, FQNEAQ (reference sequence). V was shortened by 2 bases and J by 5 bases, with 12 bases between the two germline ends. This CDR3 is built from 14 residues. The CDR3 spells CASSLYKGVETQYF. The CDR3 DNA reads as TGTGCCAGCAGCTTATATAAAGGGGTGGAGACCCAGTACTTC. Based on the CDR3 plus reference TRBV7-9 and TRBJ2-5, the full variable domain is DTGVSQNPRHKITKRGQNVTFRCDPISEHNRLYWYRQTLGQGPEFLTYFQNEAQLEKSRLLSDRFSAERPKGSFSTLEIQRTEQGDSAMYLCASSLYKGVETQYFGPGTRLLVL.

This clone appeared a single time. In DNA form, the CDR3 reads TGTGCCAGCAGCGTAGCTGGGCTAGCGGGAAATGAGCAGTTCTTC. Its translation is CASSVAGLAGNEQFF. This rearrangement joins TRBV9 to TRBJ2-1, with 9 positions matching TRBD2. Trimming at V came to 0 bases and at J to 7 bases, leaving 5 bases not matched to a gene. CDR1 and CDR2 (germline): SGDLS, YYNGEE. There are 15 residues in the CDR3.

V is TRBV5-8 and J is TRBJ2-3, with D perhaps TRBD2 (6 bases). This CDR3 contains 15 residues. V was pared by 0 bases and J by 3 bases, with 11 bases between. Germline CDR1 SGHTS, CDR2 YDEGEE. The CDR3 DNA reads TGTGCCAGCAGCTTGGGGGGGGTACGTACAGATACGCAGTATTTT. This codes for CASSLGGVRTDTQYF.

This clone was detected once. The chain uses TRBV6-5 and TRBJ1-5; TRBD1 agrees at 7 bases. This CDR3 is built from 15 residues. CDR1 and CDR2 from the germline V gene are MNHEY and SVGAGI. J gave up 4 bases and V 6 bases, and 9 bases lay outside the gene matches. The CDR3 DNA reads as TGTGCCAGCAGATCCGGGACAGAAACGAATCAGCCCCAGCATTTT. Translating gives CASRSGTETNQPQHF.

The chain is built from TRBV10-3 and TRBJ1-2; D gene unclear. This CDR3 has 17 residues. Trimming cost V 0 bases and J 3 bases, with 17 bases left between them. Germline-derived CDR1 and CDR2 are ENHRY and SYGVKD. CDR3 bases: TGTGCCATCAGTGAGTCCTACGACGGAAGCGTGGACTATGGCTACACCTTC. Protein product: CAISESYDGSVDYGYTF.

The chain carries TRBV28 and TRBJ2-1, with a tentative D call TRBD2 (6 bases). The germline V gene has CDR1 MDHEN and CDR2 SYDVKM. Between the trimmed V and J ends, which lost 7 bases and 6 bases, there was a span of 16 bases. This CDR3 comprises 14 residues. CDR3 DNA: TGTGCCAGCACCACTGCCGGGAGAGTCAATGAGCAGTTCTTC. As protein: CASTTAGRVNEQFF.

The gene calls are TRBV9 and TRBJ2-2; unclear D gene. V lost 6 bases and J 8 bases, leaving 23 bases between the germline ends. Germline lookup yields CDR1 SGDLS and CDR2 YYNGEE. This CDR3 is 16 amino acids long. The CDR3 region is CASNPFNSPLPGELFF. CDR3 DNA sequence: TGTGCCAGCAACCCCTTTAACTCCCCCCTCCCGGGGGAGCTGTTTTTT.

The CDR3 bases are TGTGCCAGCAGCAAAGAACGGAGACAGGCCCCAACCATGGACGAGCAGTACTTC. Its protein product is CASSKERRQAPTMDEQYF. The J gene is TRBJ2-7, the V gene TRBV21-1; the table's D call, TRBD1, has no DNA check behind it. TRBV21-1 is termed a pseudogene. There are 18 residues in the CDR3.

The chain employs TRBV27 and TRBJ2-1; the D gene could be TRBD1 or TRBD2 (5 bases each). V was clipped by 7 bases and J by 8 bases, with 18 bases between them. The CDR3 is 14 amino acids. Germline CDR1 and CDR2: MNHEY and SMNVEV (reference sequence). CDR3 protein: CASTPGAASYEQFF. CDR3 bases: TGTGCCAGCACCCCCGGGGCAGCCTCCTATGAGCAGTTCTTC.

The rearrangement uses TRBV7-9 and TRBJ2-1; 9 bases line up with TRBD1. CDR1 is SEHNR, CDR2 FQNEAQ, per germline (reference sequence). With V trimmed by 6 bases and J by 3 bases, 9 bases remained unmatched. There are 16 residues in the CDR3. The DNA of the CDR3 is TGTGCCAGCAGGCATACGACAGGGGGTAGCTACAATGAGCAGTTCTTC. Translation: CASRHTTGGSYNEQFF.

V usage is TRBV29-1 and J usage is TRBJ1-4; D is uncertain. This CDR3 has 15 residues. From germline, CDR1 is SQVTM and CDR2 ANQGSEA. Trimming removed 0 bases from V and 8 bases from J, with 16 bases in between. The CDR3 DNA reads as TGCAGCGTTGAAGATAGTTGGACCCAAGGCGAAAAACTGTTTTTT. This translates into CSVEDSWTQGEKLFF.

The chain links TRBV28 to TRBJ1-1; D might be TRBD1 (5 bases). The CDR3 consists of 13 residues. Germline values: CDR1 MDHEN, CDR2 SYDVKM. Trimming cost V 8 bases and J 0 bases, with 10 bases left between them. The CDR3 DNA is TGTGCCAGCCGGGACGTGCTGAACACTGAAGCTTTCTTT. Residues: CASRDVLNTEAFF.

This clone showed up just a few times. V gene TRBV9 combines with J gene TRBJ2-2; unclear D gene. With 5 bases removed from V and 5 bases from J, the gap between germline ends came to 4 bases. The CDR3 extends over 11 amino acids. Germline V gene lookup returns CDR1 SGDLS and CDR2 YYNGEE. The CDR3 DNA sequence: TGTGCCAGCAGTTCAACCGGGGAGCTGTTTTTT. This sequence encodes CASSSTGELFF.

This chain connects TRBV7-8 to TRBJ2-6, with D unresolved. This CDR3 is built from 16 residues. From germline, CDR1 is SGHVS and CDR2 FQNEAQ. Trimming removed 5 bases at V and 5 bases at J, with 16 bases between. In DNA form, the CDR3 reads TGTGCCAGCAGCCCCCCGCGGACCATGCGGGCCAACGTCCTGACTTTC. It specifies CASSPPRTMRANVLTF.

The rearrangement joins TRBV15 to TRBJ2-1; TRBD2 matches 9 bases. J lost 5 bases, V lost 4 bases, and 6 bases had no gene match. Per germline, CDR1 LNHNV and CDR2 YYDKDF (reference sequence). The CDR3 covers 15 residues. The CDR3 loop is CATSTGLARNNEQFF. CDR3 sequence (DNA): TGTGCCACCAGCACTGGACTAGCGAGAAACAATGAGCAGTTCTTC.

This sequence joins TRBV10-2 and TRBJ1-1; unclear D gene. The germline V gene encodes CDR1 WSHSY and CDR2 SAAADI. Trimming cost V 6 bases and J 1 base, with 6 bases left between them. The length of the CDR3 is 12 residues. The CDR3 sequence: CASRQANTEAFF. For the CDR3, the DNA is TGCGCCAGCAGACAAGCGAACACTGAAGCTTTCTTT.

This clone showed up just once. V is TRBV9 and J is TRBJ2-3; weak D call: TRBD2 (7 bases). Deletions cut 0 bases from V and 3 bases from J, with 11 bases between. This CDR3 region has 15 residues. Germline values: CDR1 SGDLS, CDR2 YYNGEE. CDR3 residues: CASSVEGGGTDTQYF. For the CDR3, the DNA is TGTGCCAGCAGCGTAGAGGGAGGGGGGACAGATACGCAGTATTTT.

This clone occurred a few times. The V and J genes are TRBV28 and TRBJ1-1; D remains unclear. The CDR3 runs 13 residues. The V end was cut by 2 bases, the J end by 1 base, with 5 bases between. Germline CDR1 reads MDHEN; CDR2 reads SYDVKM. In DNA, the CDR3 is TGTGCCAGCAGTTTAACCTGGAACACTGAAGCTTTCTTT. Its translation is CASSLTWNTEAFF.